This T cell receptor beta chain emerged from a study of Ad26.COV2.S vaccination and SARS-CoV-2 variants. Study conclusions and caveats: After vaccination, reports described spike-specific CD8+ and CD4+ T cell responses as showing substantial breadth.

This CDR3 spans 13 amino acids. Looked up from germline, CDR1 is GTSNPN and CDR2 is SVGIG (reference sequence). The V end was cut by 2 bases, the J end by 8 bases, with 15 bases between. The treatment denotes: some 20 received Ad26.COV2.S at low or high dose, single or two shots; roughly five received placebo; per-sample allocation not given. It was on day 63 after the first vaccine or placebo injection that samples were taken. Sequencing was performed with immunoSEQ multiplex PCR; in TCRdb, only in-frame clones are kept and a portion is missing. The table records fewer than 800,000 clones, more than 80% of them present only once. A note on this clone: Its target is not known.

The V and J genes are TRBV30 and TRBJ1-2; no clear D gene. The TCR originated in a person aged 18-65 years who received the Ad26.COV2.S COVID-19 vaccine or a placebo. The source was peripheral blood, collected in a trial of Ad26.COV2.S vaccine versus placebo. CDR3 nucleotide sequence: TGTGCCTGGAGTCGTAGCTCCTCAGAAGGCTACACCTTC. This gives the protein CAWSRSSSEGYTF.